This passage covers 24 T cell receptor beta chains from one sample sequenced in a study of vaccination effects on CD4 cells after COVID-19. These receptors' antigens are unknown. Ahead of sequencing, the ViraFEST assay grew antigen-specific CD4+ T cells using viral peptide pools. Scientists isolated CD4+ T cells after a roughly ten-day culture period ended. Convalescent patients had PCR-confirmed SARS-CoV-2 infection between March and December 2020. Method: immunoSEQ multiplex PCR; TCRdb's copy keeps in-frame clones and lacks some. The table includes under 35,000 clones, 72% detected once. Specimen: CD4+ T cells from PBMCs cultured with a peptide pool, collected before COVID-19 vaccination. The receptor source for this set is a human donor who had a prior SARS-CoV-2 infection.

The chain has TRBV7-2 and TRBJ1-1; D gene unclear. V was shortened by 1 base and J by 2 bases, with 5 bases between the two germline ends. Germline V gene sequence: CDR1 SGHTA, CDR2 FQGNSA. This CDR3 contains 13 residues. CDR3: CASSLGINTEAFF. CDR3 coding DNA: TGTGCCAGCAGCTTAGGGATTAACACTGAAGCTTTCTTT.

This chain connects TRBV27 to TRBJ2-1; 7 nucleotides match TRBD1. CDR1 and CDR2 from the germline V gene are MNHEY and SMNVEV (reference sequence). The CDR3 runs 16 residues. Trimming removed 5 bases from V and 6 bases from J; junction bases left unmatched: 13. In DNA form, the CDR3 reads TGTGCCAGCAGTGCACGGACAGGCCTCTTCCCCAATGAGCAGTTCTTC. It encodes CASSARTGLFPNEQFF.

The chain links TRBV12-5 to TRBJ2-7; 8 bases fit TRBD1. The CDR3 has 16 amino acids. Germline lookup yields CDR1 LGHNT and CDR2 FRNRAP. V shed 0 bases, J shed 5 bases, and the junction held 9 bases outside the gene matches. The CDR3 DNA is TGTGCTAGTGGTTTGGTAACTACGCGGACAGGGAACGAGCAGTACTTC. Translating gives CASGLVTTRTGNEQYF. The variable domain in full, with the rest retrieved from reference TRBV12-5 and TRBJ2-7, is DARVTQTPRHKVTEMGQEVTMRCQPILGHNTVFWYRQTMMQGLELLAYFRNRAPLDDSGMPKDRFSAEMPDATLATLKIQPSEPRDSAVYFCASGLVTTRTGNEQYFGPGTRLTVT.

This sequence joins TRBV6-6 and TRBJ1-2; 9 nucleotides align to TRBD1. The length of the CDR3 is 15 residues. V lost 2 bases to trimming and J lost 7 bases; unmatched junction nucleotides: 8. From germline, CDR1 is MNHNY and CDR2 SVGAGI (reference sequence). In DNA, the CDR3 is TGTGCCAGCAGTTACCGACCTACAGGGGGCAGTGGCTACACCTTC. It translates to CASSYRPTGGSGYTF.

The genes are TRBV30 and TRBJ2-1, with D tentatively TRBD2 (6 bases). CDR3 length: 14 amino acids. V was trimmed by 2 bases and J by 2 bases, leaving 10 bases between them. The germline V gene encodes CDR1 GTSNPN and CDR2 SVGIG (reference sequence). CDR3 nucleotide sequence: TGTGCCTGGAGTTCCGGGACTCCCTACAATGAGCAGTTCTTC. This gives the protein CAWSSGTPYNEQFF. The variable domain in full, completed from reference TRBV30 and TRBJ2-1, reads SQTIHQWPATLVQPVGSPLSLECTVEGTSNPNLYWYRQAAGRGLQLLFYSVGIGQISSEVPQNLSASRPQDRQFILSSKKLLLSDSGFYLCAWSSGTPYNEQFFGPGTRLTVL.

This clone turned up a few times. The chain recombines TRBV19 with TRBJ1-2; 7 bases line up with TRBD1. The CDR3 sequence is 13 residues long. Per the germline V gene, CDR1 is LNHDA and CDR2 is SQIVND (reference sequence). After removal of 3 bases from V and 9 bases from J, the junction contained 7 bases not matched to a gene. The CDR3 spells CASSIGTVPSYTF. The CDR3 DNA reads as TGTGCCAGTAGTATCGGGACAGTCCCTAGCTACACCTTC.

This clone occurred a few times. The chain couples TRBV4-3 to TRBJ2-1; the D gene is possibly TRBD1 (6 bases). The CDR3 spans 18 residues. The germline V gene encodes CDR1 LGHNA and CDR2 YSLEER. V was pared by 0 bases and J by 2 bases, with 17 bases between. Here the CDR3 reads CASSQEQTDRSTYNEQFF. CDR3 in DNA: TGCGCCAGCAGCCAAGAGCAGACGGACAGATCGACCTACAATGAGCAGTTCTTC.

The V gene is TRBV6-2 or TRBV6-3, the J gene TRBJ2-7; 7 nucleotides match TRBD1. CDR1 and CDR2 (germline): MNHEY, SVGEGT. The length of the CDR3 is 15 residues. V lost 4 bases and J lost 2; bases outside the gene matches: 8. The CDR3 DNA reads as TGTGCCAGCAGTTCCCCTACAGGGGCCCCCTACGAGCAGTACTTC. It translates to CASSSPTGAPYEQYF.

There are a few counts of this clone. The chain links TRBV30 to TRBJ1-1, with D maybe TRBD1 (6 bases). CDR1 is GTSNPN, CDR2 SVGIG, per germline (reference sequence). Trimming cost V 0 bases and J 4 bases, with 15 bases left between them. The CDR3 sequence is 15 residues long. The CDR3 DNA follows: TGTGCCTGGAGTGTAGGGGGGGTGTCGGGCACTGAAGCTTTCTTT. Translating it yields CAWSVGGVSGTEAFF.

The chain's CDR3 is CASSQVGVGGYNNEQFF. The DNA of the CDR3 is TGTGCCAGCAGCCAAGTCGGGGTTGGCGGGTATAACAATGAGCAGTTCTTC. V is TRBV14 and J is TRBJ2-1; tentatively, D is TRBD2 (5 bases). The CDR3 spans 17 residues. Germline assignment: CDR1 SGHDN and CDR2 FVKESK. Trimming removed 1 base from V and 5 bases from J, with 18 bases in between.

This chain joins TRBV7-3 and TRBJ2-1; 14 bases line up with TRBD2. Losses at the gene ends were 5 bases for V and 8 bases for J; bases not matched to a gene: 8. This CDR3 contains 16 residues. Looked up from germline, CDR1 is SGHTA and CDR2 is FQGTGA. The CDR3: CASSQTAGLAGDEQFF. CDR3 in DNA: TGTGCCAGCAGCCAAACAGCGGGACTAGCGGGAGATGAGCAGTTCTTC.

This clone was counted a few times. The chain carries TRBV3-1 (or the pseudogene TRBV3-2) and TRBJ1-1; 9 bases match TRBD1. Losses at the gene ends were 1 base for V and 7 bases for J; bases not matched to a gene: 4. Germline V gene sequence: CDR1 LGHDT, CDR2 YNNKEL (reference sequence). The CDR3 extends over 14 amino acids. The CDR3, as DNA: TGTGCCAGCAGCCAAGCACAGGGGGCTCGTGAAGCTTTCTTT. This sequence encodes CASSQAQGAREAFF.

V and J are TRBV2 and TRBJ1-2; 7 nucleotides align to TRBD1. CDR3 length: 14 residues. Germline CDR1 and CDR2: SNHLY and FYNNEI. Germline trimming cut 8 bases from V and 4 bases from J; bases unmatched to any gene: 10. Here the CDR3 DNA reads TGTGCCAGCCAAAGACAGGGAATGGGCTATGGCTACACCTTC. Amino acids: CASQRQGMGYGYTF.

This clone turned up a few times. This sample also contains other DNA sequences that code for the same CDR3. The CDR3 is CASSLALAGTYNEQFF. CDR3 coding DNA: TGTGCCAGCAGCTTAGCACTAGCGGGGACCTACAATGAGCAGTTCTTC. V gene TRBV7-9 combines with J gene TRBJ2-1; 10 bases are a match to TRBD2. CDR1 and CDR2 from the germline V gene are SEHNR and FQNEAQ (reference sequence). This CDR3 comprises 16 residues. J was trimmed by 2 bases and V by 0 bases; bases with no gene match: 1.

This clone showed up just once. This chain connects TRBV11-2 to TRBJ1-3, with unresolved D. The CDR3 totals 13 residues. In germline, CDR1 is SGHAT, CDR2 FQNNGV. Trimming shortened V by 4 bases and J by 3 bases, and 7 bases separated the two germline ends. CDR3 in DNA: TGTGCCAGCAGCTCACGGCTTGGAAACACCATATATTTT. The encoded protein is CASSSRLGNTIYF.

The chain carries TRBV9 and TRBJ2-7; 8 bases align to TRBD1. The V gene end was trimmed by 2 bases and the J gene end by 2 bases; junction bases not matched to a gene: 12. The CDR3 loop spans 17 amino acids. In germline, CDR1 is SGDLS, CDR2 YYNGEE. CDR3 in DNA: TGTGCCAGCAGCGTTGGAATCGCCGGGACAGGAGCCTACGAGCAGTACTTC. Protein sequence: CASSVGIAGTGAYEQYF.

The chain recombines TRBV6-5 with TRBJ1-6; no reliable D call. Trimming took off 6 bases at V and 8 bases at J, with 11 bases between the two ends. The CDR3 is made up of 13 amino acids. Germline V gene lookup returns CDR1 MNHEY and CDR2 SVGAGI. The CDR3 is CASRTDAYSPLHF. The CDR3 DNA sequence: TGTGCCAGCAGAACGGATGCGTATTCACCCCTCCACTTT.

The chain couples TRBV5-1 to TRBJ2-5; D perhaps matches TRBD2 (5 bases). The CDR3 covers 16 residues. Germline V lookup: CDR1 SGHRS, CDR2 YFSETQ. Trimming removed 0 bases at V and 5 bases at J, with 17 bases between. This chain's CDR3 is CASSLVGIRGSETQYF. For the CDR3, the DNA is TGCGCCAGCAGCTTGGTCGGGATTCGGGGAAGCGAGACCCAGTACTTC. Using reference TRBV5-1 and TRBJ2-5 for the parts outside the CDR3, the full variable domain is KAGVTQTPRYLIKTRGQQVTLSCSPISGHRSVSWYQQTPGQGLQFLFEYFSETQRNKGNFPGRFSGRQFSNSRSEMNVSTLELGDSALYLCASSLVGIRGSETQYFGPGTRLLVL.

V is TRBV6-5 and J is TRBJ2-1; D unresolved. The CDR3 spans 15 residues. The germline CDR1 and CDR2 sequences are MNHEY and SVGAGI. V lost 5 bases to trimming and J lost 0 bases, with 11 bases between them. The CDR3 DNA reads TGTGCCAGCAGTCACACTGTTAGCTCCTACAATGAGCAGTTCTTC. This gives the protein CASSHTVSSYNEQFF.

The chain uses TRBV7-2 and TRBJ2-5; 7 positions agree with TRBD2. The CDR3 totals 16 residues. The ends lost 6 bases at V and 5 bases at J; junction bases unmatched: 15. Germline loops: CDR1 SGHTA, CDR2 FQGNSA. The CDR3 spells CASRPLGGGVVETQYF. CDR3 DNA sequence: TGTGCCAGCAGGCCCCTGGGCGGGGGAGTGGTGGAGACCCAGTACTTC.

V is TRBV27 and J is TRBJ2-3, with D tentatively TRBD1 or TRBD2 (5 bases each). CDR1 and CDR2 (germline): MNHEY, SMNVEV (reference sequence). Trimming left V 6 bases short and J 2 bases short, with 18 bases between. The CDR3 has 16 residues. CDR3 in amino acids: CASSKPGRQNTDTQYF. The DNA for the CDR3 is TGTGCCAGCAGCAAACCGGGACGACAAAACACAGATACGCAGTATTTT.

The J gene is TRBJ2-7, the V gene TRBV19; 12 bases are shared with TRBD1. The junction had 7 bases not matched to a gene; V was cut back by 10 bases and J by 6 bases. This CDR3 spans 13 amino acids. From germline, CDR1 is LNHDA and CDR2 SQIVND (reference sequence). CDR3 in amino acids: CATSGQGAGEQYF. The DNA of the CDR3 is TGTGCCACCTCGGGACAGGGGGCTGGCGAGCAGTACTTC.

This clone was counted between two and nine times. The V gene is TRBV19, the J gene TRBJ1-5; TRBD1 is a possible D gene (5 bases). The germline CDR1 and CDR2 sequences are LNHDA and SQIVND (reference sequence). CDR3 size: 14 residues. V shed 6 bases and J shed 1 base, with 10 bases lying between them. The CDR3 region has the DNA TGTGCCAGTAGAGACAGTCGGAGCAATCAGCCCCAGCATTTT. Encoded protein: CASRDSRSNQPQHF.

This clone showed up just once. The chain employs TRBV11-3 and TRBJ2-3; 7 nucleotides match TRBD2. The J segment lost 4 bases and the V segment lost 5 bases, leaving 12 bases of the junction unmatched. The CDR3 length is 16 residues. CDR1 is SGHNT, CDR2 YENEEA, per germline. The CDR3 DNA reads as TGTGCCAGCAGCCTCGGGGACTACTCTTTGGCAGATACGCAGTATTTT. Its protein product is CASSLGDYSLADTQYF.